These T cell receptor beta chains were read from a single sample in a study of T-cell reconstitution after alpha-beta-depleted transplantation in children. Each CDR3 protein gets one entry after TCRdb re-called the PCR reads with MiXCR. The sample shows 250,000 to 300,000 distinct CDR3 sequences, approximately 10% of them seen only once. The sequences come from peripheral blood, collected 180 days after TCRalphabeta/CD19-depleted stem cell transplant. These TCRs come from a male patient between 2 and 10 years old who had a stem cell transplant for chronic granulomatous disease, so the T cells may come from the graft donor. The conserved cysteine and the conserved F or W are not part of the CDR3 here. D genes are given only for firm matches.

D	J	V	CDR3
.	TRBJ2-5	TRBV9	ASSVDRTETQY
TRBD2	TRBJ2-1	TRBV20-1	SARGATSGFNEQF
.	TRBJ2-3	TRBV20-1	SARVPGSHTDTQY
TRBD1	TRBJ2-7	TRBV18	ASSPMTGGSYEQY
TRBD1	TRBJ2-3	TRBV4-3	ASSQDRGRSDTQY
.	TRBJ1-2	TRBV12-3/TRBV12-4	ASRNENRALMDGYT
TRBD2	TRBJ2-1	TRBV11-2	ASSYNSGSRTEQF
TRBD2	TRBJ2-3	TRBV5-1	ASSPTSGPSTDTQY
TRBD2	TRBJ2-1	TRBV7-2	ASSPIAGGPPYNEQF
TRBD2	TRBJ2-5	TRBV28	ASSNWFASGPKETQY
TRBD2	TRBJ2-1	TRBV29-1	SVGTSGRSGNEQF
.	TRBJ2-1	TRBV19	ASSRDPPIGQF
TRBD1	TRBJ2-5	TRBV5-1	ASSGQGRETQY
.	TRBJ1-2	TRBV6-2/TRBV6-3	ASSSTTSNYGYT
.	TRBJ2-2	TRBV18	ASSPHTKNTGELF
TRBD1	TRBJ2-5	TRBV20-1	SAGTGDETQY
.	TRBJ2-7	TRBV29-1	SVAGNIGEQY
TRBD1	TRBJ1-4	TRBV7-8	ASSPGTGAGNEKLF
.	TRBJ1-5	TRBV12-3/TRBV12-4	ASTREGSLNQPQH
.	TRBJ1-1	TRBV7-9	ASSRAFPGTEAF